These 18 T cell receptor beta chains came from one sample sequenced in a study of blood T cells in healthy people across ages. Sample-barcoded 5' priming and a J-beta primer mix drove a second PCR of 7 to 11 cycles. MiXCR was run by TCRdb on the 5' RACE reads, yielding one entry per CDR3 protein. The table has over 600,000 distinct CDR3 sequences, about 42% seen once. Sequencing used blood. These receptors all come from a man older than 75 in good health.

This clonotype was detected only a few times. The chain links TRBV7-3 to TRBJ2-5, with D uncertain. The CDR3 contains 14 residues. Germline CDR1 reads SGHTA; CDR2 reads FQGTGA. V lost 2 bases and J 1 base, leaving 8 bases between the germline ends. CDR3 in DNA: TGTGCCAGCAGCTTATCTGCGGCCCAAGAGACCCAGTACTTC. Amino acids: CASSLSAAQETQYF.

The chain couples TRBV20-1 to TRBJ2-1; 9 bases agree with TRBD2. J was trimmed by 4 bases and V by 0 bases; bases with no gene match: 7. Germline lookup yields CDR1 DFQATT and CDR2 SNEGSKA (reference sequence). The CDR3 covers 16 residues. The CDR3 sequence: CSARDRGTSRYNEQFF. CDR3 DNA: TGCAGTGCTAGAGATCGAGGGACTAGCAGGTACAATGAGCAGTTCTTC.

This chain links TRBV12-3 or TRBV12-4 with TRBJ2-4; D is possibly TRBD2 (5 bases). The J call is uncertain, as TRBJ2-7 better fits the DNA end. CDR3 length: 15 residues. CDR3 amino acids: CASSYITGSHYEQYF. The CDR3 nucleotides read TGTGCCAGCAGTTACATCACGGGGAGCCACTACGAGCAGTACTTC.

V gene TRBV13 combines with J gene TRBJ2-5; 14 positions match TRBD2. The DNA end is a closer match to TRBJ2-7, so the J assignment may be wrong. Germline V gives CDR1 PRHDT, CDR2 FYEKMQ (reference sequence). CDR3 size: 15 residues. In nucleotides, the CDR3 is TGTGCCAGCAGCATGGGACTAGCGGGAGATCCCGAGCAGTACTTC. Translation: CASSMGLAGDPEQYF.

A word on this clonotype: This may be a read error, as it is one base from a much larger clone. The CDR3 is CASSPGADYNEQYF. The CDR3 DNA reads TGCGCCAGCAGCCCGGGGGCGGATTACAATGAGCAGTACTTC. The chain joins TRBV5-1 to TRBJ2-7, with D perhaps being TRBD1 or TRBD2 (6 bases each). The CDR3 spans 14 residues. Germline V gene data show CDR1 as SGHRS and CDR2 as YFSETQ. V lost 4 bases and J lost 7, with 18 bases in between.

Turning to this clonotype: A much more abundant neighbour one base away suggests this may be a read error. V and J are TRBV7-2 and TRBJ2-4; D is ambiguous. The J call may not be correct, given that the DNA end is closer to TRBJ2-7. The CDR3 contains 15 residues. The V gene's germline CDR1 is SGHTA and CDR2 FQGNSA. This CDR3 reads CASSLEGLFSNEQYF. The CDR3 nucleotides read TGTGCCAGCAGCTTAGAGGGTCTGTTCTCCAACGAGCAGTACTTC.

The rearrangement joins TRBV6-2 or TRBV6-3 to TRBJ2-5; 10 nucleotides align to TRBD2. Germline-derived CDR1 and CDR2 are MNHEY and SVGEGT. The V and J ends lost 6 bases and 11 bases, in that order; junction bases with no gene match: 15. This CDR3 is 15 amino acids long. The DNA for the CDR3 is TGTGCCAGCAGACAAACTAGCGGGACATACAATGAGCAGTACTTC. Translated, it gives CASRQTSGTYNEQYF.

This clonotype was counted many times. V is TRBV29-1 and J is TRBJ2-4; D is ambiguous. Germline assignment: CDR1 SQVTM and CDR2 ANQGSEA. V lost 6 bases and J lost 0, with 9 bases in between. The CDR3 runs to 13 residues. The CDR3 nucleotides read TGCAGCGTGATTAATGTAGCCAAAAACATTCAGTACTTC. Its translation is CSVINVAKNIQYF. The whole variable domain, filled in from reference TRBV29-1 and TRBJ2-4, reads SAVISQKPSRDICQRGTSLTIQCQVDSQVTMMFWYRQQPGQSLTLIATANQGSEATYESGFVIDKFPISRPNLTFSTLTVSNMSPEDSSIYLCSVINVAKNIQYFGAGTRLSVL.

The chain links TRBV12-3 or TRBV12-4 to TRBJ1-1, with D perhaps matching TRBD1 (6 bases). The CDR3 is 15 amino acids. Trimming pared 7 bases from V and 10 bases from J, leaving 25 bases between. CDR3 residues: CASTLGPGTIGGAFF. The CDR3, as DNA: TGTGCCAGCACCTTGGGTCCGGGGACAATAGGTGGAGCTTTCTTT.

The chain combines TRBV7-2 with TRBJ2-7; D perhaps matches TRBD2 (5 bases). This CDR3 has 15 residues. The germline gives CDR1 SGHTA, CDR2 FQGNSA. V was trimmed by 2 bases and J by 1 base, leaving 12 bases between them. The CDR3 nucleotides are TGTGCCAGCAGCTTAATGCCCGGGATTTCCTACGAGCAGTACTTC. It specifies CASSLMPGISYEQYF.

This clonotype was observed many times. The CDR3 DNA is TGCAGTGCTGGCTTCTTTGGGGGTCGCAACGAGCAGTACTTC. As protein: CSAGFFGGRNEQYF. The rearrangement joins TRBV20-1 to TRBJ2-7; D tentatively fits TRBD1 or TRBD2 (5 bases each). Germline CDR1 is DFQATT and CDR2 is SNEGSKA (reference sequence). V gave up 5 bases and J gave up 5 bases, with 19 bases separating them. This CDR3 has 14 residues.

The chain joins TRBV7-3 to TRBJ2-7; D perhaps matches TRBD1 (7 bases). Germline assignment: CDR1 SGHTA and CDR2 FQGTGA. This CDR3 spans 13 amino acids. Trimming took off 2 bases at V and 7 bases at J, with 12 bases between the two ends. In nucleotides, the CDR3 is TGTGCCAGCAGCTTATGGGACAGCGGGGAGCAGTACTTC. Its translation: CASSLWDSGEQYF.

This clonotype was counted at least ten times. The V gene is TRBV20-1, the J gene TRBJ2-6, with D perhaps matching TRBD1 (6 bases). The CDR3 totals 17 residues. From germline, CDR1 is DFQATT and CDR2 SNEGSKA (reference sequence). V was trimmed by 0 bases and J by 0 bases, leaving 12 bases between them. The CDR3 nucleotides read TGCAGTGCTAGAGAAGGACAGCCCTTCTCTGGGGCCAACGTCCTGACTTTC. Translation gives CSAREGQPFSGANVLTF.

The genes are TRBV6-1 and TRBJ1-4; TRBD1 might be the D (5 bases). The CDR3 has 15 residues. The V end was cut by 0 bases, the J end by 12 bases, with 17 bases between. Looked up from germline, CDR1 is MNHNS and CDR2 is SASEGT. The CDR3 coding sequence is TGTGCCAGCAGTGAAGCGGACACCGAGGGCGCAGAACTGTTTTTT. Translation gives CASSEADTEGAELFF.

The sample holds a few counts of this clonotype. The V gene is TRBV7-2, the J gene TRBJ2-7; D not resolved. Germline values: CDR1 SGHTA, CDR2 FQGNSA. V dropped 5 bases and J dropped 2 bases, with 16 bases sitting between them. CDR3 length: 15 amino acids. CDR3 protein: CASSLLSGLAYEQYF. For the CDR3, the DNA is TGTGCCAGCAGCCTCTTGTCCGGGTTAGCCTACGAGCAGTACTTC.

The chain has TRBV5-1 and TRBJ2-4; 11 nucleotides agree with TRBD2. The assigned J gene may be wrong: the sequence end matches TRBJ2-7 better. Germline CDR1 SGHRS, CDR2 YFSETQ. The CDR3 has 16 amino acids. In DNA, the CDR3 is TGCGCCAGCAGCTTGGGGGTAGCGGGAGGGATGGACGAGCAGTACTTC. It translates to CASSLGVAGGMDEQYF.

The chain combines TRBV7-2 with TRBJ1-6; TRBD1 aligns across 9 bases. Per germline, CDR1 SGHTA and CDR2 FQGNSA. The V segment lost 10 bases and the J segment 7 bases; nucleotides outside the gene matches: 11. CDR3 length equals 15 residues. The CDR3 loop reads CATPSSGTGNSPLHF. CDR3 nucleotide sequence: TGTGCCACACCCTCCTCCGGGACAGGGAATTCACCCCTCCACTTT.

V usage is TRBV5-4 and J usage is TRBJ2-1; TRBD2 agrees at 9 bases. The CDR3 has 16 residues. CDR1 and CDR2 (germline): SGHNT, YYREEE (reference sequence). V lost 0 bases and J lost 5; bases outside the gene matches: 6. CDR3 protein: CASSLEFGGRDNEQFF. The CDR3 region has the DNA TGTGCCAGCAGCTTGGAATTTGGCGGGAGGGACAATGAGCAGTTCTTC.